The text below deals with one T cell receptor beta chain. Its antigen is still unknown. The read ends 3 residues early relative to the CDR3; the germline J gene fills the gap. The entry originates in a study of T cells in women clearing cervical HPV infection. Study-level information: Cases' blood sampling followed lesion detection by median about 150 days (90 to 200).

CDR1 is ENHRY, CDR2 SYGVKD, per germline. The CDR3 runs to 15 residues. V dropped 3 bases and J dropped 3 bases, with 12 bases sitting between them. Here immunoSEQ multiplex PCR was the method, and the copy in TCRdb shows in-frame clones only, minus some. The listing contains almost 20,000 clones. General study findings and limits: TRBV6-7 abundance was lower in cases than controls (0.11% versus 0.16%). A classifier using richness and V gene abundances reached an AUC of about 0.83. Timing of associations relative to infection is unclear; T-cell subsets were not isolated.

This chain links TRBV10-3 with TRBJ1-5; TRBD1 is a possible D gene (5 bases). The sequenced material came from blood buffy coat. The sequence came from a woman between 18 and 69 years old with a cervical HPV16 infection that either progressed to CIN3+ or cleared (not recorded which). The CDR3 sequence is CAISENRPLNQPQHF. The part of the CDR3 DNA that was read is TGTGCCATCAGTGAAAACAGGCCCCTCAATCAGCCC.